The clone carrying this TCR beta chain was observed many times. Its target is not known. The data are from a study of T-cell memory formation after mild COVID-19. Germline CDR1 is SGHVS and CDR2 is FQNEAQ. CDR3 length: 12 residues. Between the trimmed V and J ends, which lost 2 bases and 6 bases, there was a span of 4 bases. General study points: Among contracting clones, CD4+ were mainly CM/EM and CD8+ enriched in EMRA. Pre-infection memory already had some responding clones, implying cross-reactive memory joined.

5'RACE, which relied on constant-segment primers, yielded TCR alpha and TCR beta cDNA libraries carrying sample barcodes and UMIs. Via MiXCR, TCRdb re-called the 5' RACE reads, giving one row per CDR3 protein. The sample has 550,000 to 650,000 distinct CDR3 sequences, roughly 17% seen once; the top ten hold 8.1%. This TCR came from an adult woman who had mild COVID-19 (a few samples of this study predate the infection). Cell type and time point are not known. Sequenced: PBMCs or a T cell subset sorted from them (not recorded which). The gene calls are TRBV7-8 and TRBJ2-2; no firm D call. CDR3 in amino acids: CASSLRSGELFF. The CDR3 DNA is TGTGCCAGCAGCTTACGTTCCGGGGAGCTGTTTTTT. Looking up the rest from reference TRBV7-8 and TRBJ2-2 gives the full variable domain: GAGVSQSPRYKVAKRGQDVALRCDPISGHVSLFWYQQALGQGPEFLTYFQNEAQLDKSGLPSDRFFAERPEGSVSTLKIQRTQQEDSAVYLCASSLRSGELFFGEGSRLTVL.